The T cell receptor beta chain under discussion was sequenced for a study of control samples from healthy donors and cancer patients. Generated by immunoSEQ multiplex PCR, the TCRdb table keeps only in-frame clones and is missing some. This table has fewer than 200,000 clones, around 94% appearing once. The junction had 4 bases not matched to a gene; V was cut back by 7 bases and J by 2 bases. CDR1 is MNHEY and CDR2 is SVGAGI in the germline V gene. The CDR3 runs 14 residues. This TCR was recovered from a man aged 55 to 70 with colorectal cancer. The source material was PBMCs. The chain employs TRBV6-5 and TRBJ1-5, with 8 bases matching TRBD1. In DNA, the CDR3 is TGTGCCAGCATACCAGGGGGCGGCAATCAGCCCCAGCATTTT. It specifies CASIPGGGNQPQHF.